This T cell receptor (beta chain) was sequenced for a study of CXCR3-negative and CXCR3-positive naive CD8 T cells. On this clonotype itself: Its antigen is still unknown.

Notes on the study in general: Fresh PBMCs served for most assays, and CXCR3 expression fell partially after cryopreservation. CXCR3-positive naive cells carried more hydrophobic TRB CDR3s than CXCR3-negative ones.

Through 5' RACE with UMI labels, the TRB cDNA libraries were prepared. For each CDR3 protein, TCRdb gives one entry from its re-call of the 5' RACE reads, without DNA. Recorded for this sample: roughly 24,000 distinct CDR3 sequences. CD8+ T cell subsets were each sorted in triplicate, a few hundred thousand cells apiece. A CD45RO-CCR7+CD27+CD95- profile was what naive CD8+ T cells displayed. The germline V gene has CDR1 MNHNS and CDR2 SASEGT. The CDR3 totals 13 residues. What was sequenced was naive CXCR3- CD8+ T cells from blood. As for subset: CD45RO-CCR7+CD27+CD95- naive CD8+ T cells lacking CXCR3 (TNR3-). The V gene is TRBV6-1, the J gene TRBJ1-3. This receptor was taken from a human donor in good health. Some clones in this sample may be carry-over from other donors' samples. CDR3 protein: CASSDWEGNTIYF.